Presented here are 21 T cell receptor beta chains from one specimen sequenced in a study of T cells after yellow fever vaccination. Each CDR3 protein gets one entry after TCRdb re-called the 5' RACE reads with MiXCR. The sample has hundreds of thousands of distinct CDR3 sequences, 20% to 25% seen once. The sequencing here drew on PBMCs, taken less than 25 days after the first yellow fever vaccination. These TCRs come from a man younger than 35 who received the YFV17D yellow fever vaccine.

Ten or more counts support this clonotype. V and J are TRBV5-1 and TRBJ2-4, with D possibly TRBD2 on 6 matching bases. The CDR3 spans 15 residues. Germline V gives CDR1 SGHRS, CDR2 YFSETQ. The germline V and J ends were trimmed by 0 bases and 6 bases, with 13 bases remaining between them. CDR3 protein: CASSLDRPGRNIQYF. For the CDR3, the DNA is TGCGCCAGCAGCTTGGACAGGCCCGGGAGAAACATTCAGTACTTC.

This clonotype was counted between two and nine times. The chain uses TRBV12-3 or TRBV12-4 and TRBJ1-5, with a possible D match to TRBD1 (5 bases). V lost 8 bases and J lost 6, with 8 bases in between. The CDR3 covers 11 residues. CDR3 coding DNA: TGTGCCAGCGGGGGGGGTCAGCCCCAGCATTTT. Translating gives CASGGGQPQHF.

The table lists this clonotype with a few counts. The rearrangement uses TRBV11-2 and TRBJ2-5; no definite D call. The CDR3 covers 13 residues. From germline, CDR1 is SGHAT and CDR2 FQNNGV. V lost 2 bases and J lost 3, with 7 bases in between. The CDR3 loop reads CASSLYGKETQYF. Here the CDR3 DNA reads TGTGCCAGCAGCTTATACGGAAAAGAGACCCAGTACTTC.

The chain couples TRBV4-3 to TRBJ1-1; D perhaps matches TRBD1 (5 bases). In germline, CDR1 is LGHNA, CDR2 YSLEER. V lost 8 bases to trimming and J lost 1 base, with 20 bases between them. CDR3 size: 16 residues. DNA of the CDR3: TGCGCCAGCGCGAAAGGGGCCCCCTCTGAGAACACTGAAGCTTTCTTT. It yields the protein CASAKGAPSENTEAFF.

V is TRBV29-1 and J is TRBJ2-1, with D possibly being TRBD2 (7 bases). Germline loops: CDR1 SQVTM, CDR2 ANQGSEA. This CDR3 is built from 16 residues. V was trimmed by 7 bases and J by 0 bases, leaving 19 bases between them. The CDR3 coding sequence is TGCAGCGGTGGGGGGGGGGCCTTATTCTCCTACAATGAGCAGTTCTTC. Amino acids: CSGGGGALFSYNEQFF.

This clonotype came up many times. The chain combines TRBV19 with TRBJ2-2, with TRBD1 as a possible D gene (6 bases). The germline gives CDR1 LNHDA, CDR2 SQIVND (reference sequence). Trimming removed 8 bases from V and 4 bases from J, with 8 bases in between. The CDR3 has 12 amino acids. The CDR3 region is CASWTATGELFF. CDR3 bases: TGTGCCAGTTGGACAGCCACCGGGGAGCTGTTTTTT.

The V and J genes are TRBV5-1 and TRBJ2-1; perhaps TRBD1 as D (5 bases). CDR1 is SGHRS, CDR2 YFSETQ, per germline. V lost 1 base and J lost 5, with 13 bases in between. CDR3 length equals 15 residues. CDR3 protein: CASSLIPGPNNEQFF. CDR3 DNA: TGCGCCAGCAGCTTGATTCCAGGGCCCAACAATGAGCAGTTCTTC.

The V gene is TRBV5-1, the J gene TRBJ2-5, with a tentative D call TRBD2 (7 bases). The V end lost 3 bases, the J end lost 5 bases, and 14 bases lay between the germline ends. The germline gives CDR1 SGHRS, CDR2 YFSETQ. CDR3 length: 14 residues. CDR3 in DNA: TGCGCCAGCAGCTACACAGGGAGGGTGGAGACCCAGTACTTC. It encodes CASSYTGRVETQYF. Full variable domain (missing parts from reference TRBV5-1 and TRBJ2-5): KAGVTQTPRYLIKTRGQQVTLSCSPISGHRSVSWYQQTPGQGLQFLFEYFSETQRNKGNFPGRFSGRQFSNSRSEMNVSTLELGDSALYLCASSYTGRVETQYFGPGTRLLVL.

The chain employs TRBV20-1 and TRBJ2-1, with TRBD2 matching over 11 bases. CDR3 length: 16 residues. The J segment lost 0 bases and the V segment lost 0 bases, leaving 1 base of the junction unmatched. Germline V CDR1 and CDR2: DFQATT, SNEGSKA (reference sequence). CDR3 sequence: CSARETSGDSYNEQFF. In DNA, the CDR3 is TGCAGTGCTAGAGAGACTAGCGGGGACTCCTACAATGAGCAGTTCTTC.

This clonotype was counted only a few times. This chain links TRBV4-2 with TRBJ2-7; possible D gene TRBD2, 6 bases. The V gene lost 0 bases and the J gene lost 4 bases, with 7 bases spanning the gap. CDR1 and CDR2 from the germline V gene are LGHNA and YNFKEQ. The length of the CDR3 is 13 residues. CDR3 protein: CASSQEGTYEQYF. The DNA of the CDR3 is TGTGCCAGCAGCCAAGAGGGGACTTACGAGCAGTACTTC.

This clonotype occurred a few times. The genes are TRBV3-1 and TRBJ2-5; D is uncertain. The CDR3 runs 14 residues. Trimming took off 3 bases at V and 5 bases at J, with 13 bases between the two ends. CDR1 LGHDT and CDR2 YNNKEL come from the germline V gene (reference sequence). This CDR3 reads CASSQTPYPETQYF. The CDR3 DNA follows: TGTGCCAGCAGCCAGACCCCTTATCCGGAGACCCAGTACTTC.

This clonotype was counted between two and nine times. In DNA form, the CDR3 reads TGCGCCAGCAGCTCCGGGGCCACCTACAATGAGCAGTTCTTC. The encoded protein is CASSSGATYNEQFF. This chain uses TRBV5-1 with TRBJ2-1; D assignment may be TRBD1 or TRBD2 (5 bases each). This CDR3 comprises 14 residues. Trimming took 3 bases from V and 2 from J, leaving 9 bases between them. Germline CDR1 reads SGHRS; CDR2 reads YFSETQ.

This clonotype occurred a few times. V usage is TRBV2 and J usage is TRBJ2-7; TRBD2 is a possible D gene (6 bases). The CDR3 is 16 residues long. Trimming stripped 4 bases from V and 1 base from J, with 17 bases between. CDR1 is SNHLY, CDR2 FYNNEI, per germline. The CDR3 coding sequence is TGTGCCAGCAGTGCCCCCCAGGCCCGGGAGTCCTACGAGCAGTACTTC. Protein: CASSAPQARESYEQYF.

This clonotype turned up a few times. This chain uses TRBV7-2 with TRBJ1-1; D unresolved. CDR1 and CDR2 (germline): SGHTA, FQGNSA. Trimming stripped 6 bases from V and 7 bases from J, with 15 bases between. The CDR3 length is 13 residues. The CDR3 bases are TGTGCCAGCAGTTTTTCCATGGGTGTTGAAGCTTTCTTT. It yields the protein CASSFSMGVEAFF. Full variable domain (missing parts from reference TRBV7-2 and TRBJ1-1): GAGVSQSPSNKVTEKGKDVELRCDPISGHTALYWYRQSLGQGLEFLIYFQGNSAPDKSGLPSDRFSAERTGGSVSTLTIQRTQQEDSAVYLCASSFSMGVEAFFGQGTRLTVV.

Many counts were recorded for this clonotype. This rearrangement joins TRBV11-2 to TRBJ2-7, with 8 bases identical to TRBD1. Losses at the gene ends were 0 bases for V and 2 bases for J; bases not matched to a gene: 6. This CDR3 comprises 16 residues. Germline values: CDR1 SGHAT, CDR2 FQNNGV. Written as DNA, the CDR3 is TGTGCCAGCAGCTTAGATCTCACAGGGGGAGCCTACGAGCAGTACTTC. Its protein is CASSLDLTGGAYEQYF.

This clonotype is a singleton in its sample. This chain joins TRBV6-5 and TRBJ1-6; tentatively, D is TRBD1 (5 bases). The germline gives CDR1 MNHEY, CDR2 SVGAGI. CDR3 length: 15 residues. V lost 2 bases and J lost 9, with 14 bases in between. CDR3 sequence reads: CASSYTGVEGSPLHF. The CDR3 coding sequence is TGTGCCAGCAGTTACACGGGGGTCGAGGGTTCACCCCTCCACTTT.

The chain combines TRBV14 with TRBJ1-2; possibly TRBD1 for D (5 bases). Germline V CDR1 and CDR2: SGHDN, FVKESK. CDR3 length equals 15 residues. V lost 0 bases and J lost 3, with 11 bases in between. The CDR3: CASSQDRSGDYGYTF. The DNA of the CDR3 is TGTGCCAGCAGCCAAGATCGGTCGGGGGACTATGGCTACACCTTC.

The rearrangement uses TRBV28 and TRBJ2-3; possible D gene TRBD1, 7 bases. Trimming pared 10 bases from V and 3 bases from J, leaving 17 bases between. There are 14 residues in the CDR3. Germline lookup yields CDR1 MDHEN and CDR2 SYDVKM. For the CDR3, the DNA is TGTGCCACCAGGGGGGTCGGAAAAACAGATACGCAGTATTTT. This encodes CATRGVGKTDTQYF.

This clonotype was counted a few times. The chain links TRBV2 to TRBJ2-7, with a weak D call TRBD1 (5 bases). The CDR3 has 15 residues. The germline V gene has CDR1 SNHLY and CDR2 FYNNEI. Trimming removed 2 bases at V and 3 bases at J, with 14 bases between. The CDR3 sequence is CASSESRGGFYEQYV. The CDR3 DNA reads as TGTGCCAGCAGTGAAAGTAGGGGCGGCTTCTACGAGCAGTACGTC.

The genes are TRBV18 and TRBJ1-2; D is possibly TRBD1 (6 bases). Germline-derived CDR1 and CDR2 are KGHSH and LQKENI. The length of the CDR3 is 12 residues. V dropped 2 bases and J dropped 6 bases, with 7 bases sitting between them. Here the CDR3 reads CASSPEGDGYTF. In DNA form, the CDR3 reads TGTGCCAGCTCACCAGAGGGGGATGGCTACACCTTC.

This clonotype was observed a few times. The rearrangement joins TRBV6-5 to TRBJ2-3; the D gene is possibly TRBD2 (7 bases). V shed 0 bases and J shed 2 bases, with 12 bases lying between them. Per the germline V gene, CDR1 is MNHEY and CDR2 is SVGAGI. The CDR3 runs 16 residues. The CDR3 sequence: CASSYSGGPVTDTQYF. In nucleotides, the CDR3 is TGTGCCAGCAGTTACTCGGGGGGGCCGGTCACAGATACGCAGTATTTT.